This T cell receptor beta chain is drawn from a study of T cell responses to AZD1222 COVID-19 vaccine. About the study: Second doses at about 4 or about 12 weeks were pooled.

Comments on this clone: The antigen remains unidentified.

General study points: The study identified only five or six AZD1222 recipients as seropositive at baseline. Targeting of unmutated variant regions was reportedly seen in nearly half of spike-specific TCRs. Spike was spanned by vaccine-associated CD4 TCRs, with dominance at 160-218 and 743-854.

Per germline, CDR1 GTSNPN and CDR2 SVGIG (reference sequence). This CDR3 is built from 16 residues. With V trimmed by 3 bases and J by 5 bases, 12 bases remained unmatched. TCRdb's copy holds only in-frame clones and misses some; the assay was immunoSEQ multiplex PCR. The table lists about 120,000 clones, around 87% of them singletons. This receptor was obtained from an adult in good health. V usage is TRBV30 and J usage is TRBJ2-1, with 8 bases identical to TRBD2. Sequenced here: peripheral blood, sampled on day 0 of AZD1222 vaccination. The CDR3: CAWSPGGASGNNEQFF. In DNA, the CDR3 is TGTGCCTGGAGCCCCGGGGGGGCTAGCGGAAACAATGAGCAGTTCTTC.